This TCR beta chain derives from a study of early T cells in non-severe SARS-CoV-2 infection. To note about this clonotype: Its antigen is still unknown.

In the library, individual cDNA molecules carried attached unique molecular identifiers. One entry per CDR3 protein, called by TCRdb with MiXCR from the 5' RACE reads. The data hold under 70,000 distinct CDR3 sequences, with just under 5% observed a single time. Regarding the study as a whole: VDJdb matches were skewed toward anti-spike CD8 T cell responses.

Germline CDR1 and CDR2: LNHDA and SQIVND (reference sequence). The CDR3 totals 15 residues. V was clipped by 5 bases and J by 6 bases, with 19 bases between them. V is TRBV19 and J is TRBJ1-1; D call uncertain. This TCR was recovered from an adult who was a healthcare worker with PCR-confirmed SARS-CoV-2 infection or an uninfected control (not recorded which). The sample taken for sequencing was whole blood. CDR3 sequence: CASSPKTHRGAEAFF. Written as DNA, the CDR3 is TGTGCCAGTAGTCCAAAGACCCACCGCGGGGCTGAAGCTTTCTTT.